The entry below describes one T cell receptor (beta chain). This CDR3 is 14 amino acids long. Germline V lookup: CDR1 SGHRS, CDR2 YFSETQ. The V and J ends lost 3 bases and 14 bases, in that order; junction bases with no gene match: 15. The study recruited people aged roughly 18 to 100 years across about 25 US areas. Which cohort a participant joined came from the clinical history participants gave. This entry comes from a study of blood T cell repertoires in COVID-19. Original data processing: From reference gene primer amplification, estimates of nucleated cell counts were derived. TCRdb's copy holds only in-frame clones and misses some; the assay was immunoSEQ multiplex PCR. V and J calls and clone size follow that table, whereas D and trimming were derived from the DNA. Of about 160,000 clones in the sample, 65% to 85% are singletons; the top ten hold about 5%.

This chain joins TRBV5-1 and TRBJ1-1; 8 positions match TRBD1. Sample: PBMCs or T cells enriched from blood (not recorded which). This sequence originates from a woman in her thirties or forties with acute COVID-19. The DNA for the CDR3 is TGCGCCAGCAGCTCGCGGACAGGGCCTTCTTCCGTCTTCTTT. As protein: CASSSRTGPSSVFF.